The entry below describes one T cell receptor beta chain. Its antigen is as yet unknown. The PCR had 60 Vbeta and 13 Jbeta primers. Here immunoSEQ multiplex PCR was the method, and the copy in TCRdb shows in-frame clones only, minus some. The sample consists of under 45,000 clones, roughly 80% of them appearing once. The germline gives CDR1 SGHTA, CDR2 FQGNSA. The CDR3 sequence is 16 residues long. V lost 1 base, J lost 9 bases, and 16 bases lay in between. The sample originates from a study of cytomegalovirus exposure and HLA in healthy donors. Whole-study findings and limits: Excluded: some indistinguishable V segments such as TRBV6-2 and TRBV6-3.

This sequence joins TRBV7-2 and TRBJ1-6, with a possible D match to TRBD1 (5 bases). The receptor's source is a young man in good health and CMV-seronegative. Sequenced: PBMCs. CDR3 coding DNA: TGTGCCAGCAGCTTAGTCGGAGGGGCATCGACTTCACCCCTCCACTTT. Amino acids: CASSLVGGASTSPLHF.